Listed here are 3 T cell receptor beta chains from one sample, sequenced in a study of T cell clonality in common variable immunodeficiency. Sequencing was performed with immunoSEQ multiplex PCR; in TCRdb, only in-frame clones are kept and a portion is missing. The sample contains 40,000 to 50,000 clones, none of them singletons. The sequenced material came from peripheral blood mononuclear cells. All receptors come from a person between 18 and 70 years old in good health.

In this sample, this clone turned up many times. With the read ending 3 residues before the CDR3 end, the germline J gene is used to fill in that end. This chain connects TRBV5-5 to TRBJ2-3, with 8 nucleotides matching TRBD1. Unmatched junction bases numbered 3, after V lost 4 bases and J lost 2 bases. The CDR3 sequence is 14 residues long. Germline assignment: CDR1 SGHKS and CDR2 YYEKEE (reference sequence). CDR3 sequence: CASSRQGFTDTQYF. CDR3 DNA, as far as it was read: TGTGCCAGCAGCCGACAGGGGTTCACAGATACG.

This clone was recorded at least ten times. The read ends 3 residues shy of where the CDR3 ends; the end is completed using the germline J gene. The V call is TRBV7-8, the J call TRBJ1-4; 7 bases fit TRBD1. The CDR3 runs 15 residues. Germline V CDR1 and CDR2: SGHVS, FQNEAQ. Trimming removed 8 bases from V and 7 bases from J; junction bases left unmatched: 13. The covered CDR3 bases are TGTGCCAGCGGAATGCAGACAGGGATCGGTGAAAAA. Protein product: CASGMQTGIGEK. The entire CDR3 protein is CASGMQTGIGEKLFF.

Ten or more counts support this clone. The read terminates 3 residues before the CDR3 end, so the remaining end is supplied by the germline J gene. The chain has TRBV7-8 and TRBJ2-3; 8 nucleotides align to TRBD1. The trim removed 8 bases at V and 4 bases at J, leaving 5 bases unmatched. The CDR3 has 13 amino acids. CDR1 is SGHVS, CDR2 FQNEAQ, per germline. The CDR3 bases that were read are TGTGCCAGCTCCCAGGGGGCAGCAGATACG. The encoded protein is CASSQGAADT. In full, the CDR3 is CASSQGAADTQYF.